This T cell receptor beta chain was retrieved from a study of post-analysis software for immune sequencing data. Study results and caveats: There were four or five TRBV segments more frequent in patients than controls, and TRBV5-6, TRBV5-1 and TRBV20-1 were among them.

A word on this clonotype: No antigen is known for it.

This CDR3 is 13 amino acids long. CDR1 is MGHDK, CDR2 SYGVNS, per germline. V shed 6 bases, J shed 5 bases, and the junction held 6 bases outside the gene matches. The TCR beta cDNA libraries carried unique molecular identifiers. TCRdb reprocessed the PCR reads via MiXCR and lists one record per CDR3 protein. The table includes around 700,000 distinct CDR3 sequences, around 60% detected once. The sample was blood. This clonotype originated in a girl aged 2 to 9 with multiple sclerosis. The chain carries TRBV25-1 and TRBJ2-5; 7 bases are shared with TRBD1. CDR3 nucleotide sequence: TGTGCCAGCAGGGAACAGGGGATCGAGACCCAGTACTTC. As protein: CASREQGIETQYF.